The rows below give T cell receptor beta chains drawn from one sample of a study of T cell responses to AZD1222 COVID-19 vaccine. Assay: immunoSEQ multiplex PCR; the TCRdb copy retains only in-frame clones and omits some. The data contain about 190,000 clones, approximately 90% of them singletons. The sample here was peripheral blood, taken 28 days after the second dose of the MenACWY control vaccine. All receptors come from an adult who received the MenACWY meningococcal vaccine as a control. Each CDR3 is given with its conserved first and last residue. A D gene is named only where the DNA matches it firmly. Clone size is not always given. Where it is, it says once, few, many or a class for expanded clones.

V gene	clone size	D gene	J gene	CDR3 protein	CDR3 DNA
TRBV19	few	NA	TRBJ2-2	CASRGLADTGELFF	TGTGCCAGTAGGGGATTAGCGGACACCGGGGAGCTGTTTTTT
TRBV28	once	TRBD2	TRBJ2-7	CASTPSGISYEQYF	TGTGCCAGCACCCCTAGCGGGATCTCCTACGAGCAGTACTTC
TRBV5-1	NA	NA	TRBJ2-2	CASSLVQTTGELFF	TGCGCCAGCAGCTTGGTTCAGACTACCGGGGAGCTGTTTTTT
TRBV6-2/TRBV6-3	NA	NA	TRBJ1-5	CASSYVPMVGRYNQPQHF	TGTGCCAGCAGTTACGTCCCGATGGTTGGCAGATACAATCAGCCCCAGCATTTT
TRBV19	NA	TRBD1	TRBJ1-5	CASSHYRGYSNQPQHF	TGTGCCAGTAGTCACTACAGGGGCTATAGCAATCAGCCCCAGCATTTT
TRBV10-3	few	TRBD1	TRBJ1-1	CAISQDREGEAFF	TGTGCCATCAGTCAAGACAGGGAAGGTGAAGCTTTCTTT
TRBV7-8	NA	NA	TRBJ1-5	CASSLAGDYQPQHF	TGTGCCAGCAGCTTAGCAGGAGACTATCAGCCCCAGCATTTT
TRBV19	NA	TRBD1	TRBJ2-7	CASSTRDSDYEQYF	TGTGCCAGTAGTACCCGGGACAGCGACTACGAGCAGTACTTC
TRBV28	NA	TRBD1	TRBJ1-1	CASRGRAGGWAFF	TGTGCCAGCAGGGGCCGGGCAGGGGGCTGGGCTTTCTTT
TRBV18	once	NA	TRBJ2-1	CASSPTGNTYNEQFF	TGTGCCAGCTCACCTACCGGCAATACCTACAATGAGCAGTTCTTC
TRBV11-2	NA	TRBD1	TRBJ2-7	CASSFGQVKNEQYF	TGTGCCAGCAGCTTCGGACAGGTCAAAAACGAGCAGTACTTC
TRBV12-5	NA	TRBD2	TRBJ2-5	CASGPSGGQETQYF	TGTGCTAGTGGTCCTAGCGGGGGCCAAGAGACCCAGTACTTC
TRBV10-1	NA	NA	TRBJ1-4	CASSDSSNEKLFF	TGCGCCAGCAGTGACAGTTCCAATGAAAAACTGTTTTTT
TRBV7-2	NA	NA	TRBJ1-2	CASSLGAPPNYGYTF	TGTGCCAGCAGCTTAGGGGCGCCCCCCAACTATGGCTACACCTTC
TRBV4-3	NA	NA	TRBJ2-3	CASSQDLPDSTDTQYF	TGCGCCAGCAGCCAAGATCTCCCCGATAGCACAGATACGCAGTATTTT
TRBV6-5	NA	NA	TRBJ2-3	CASSRTEGTQYF	TGTGCCAGCAGCCGAACGGAGGGTACGCAGTATTTT
TRBV10-2	NA	NA	TRBJ2-2	CASSGGRLLTGELFF	TGCGCCAGCAGTGGGGGGAGACTCCTCACCGGGGAGCTGTTTTTT
TRBV14	NA	TRBD2	TRBJ2-7	CASSQDPGGRYEQYF	TGTGCCAGCAGCCAAGACCCGGGAGGCCGCTACGAGCAGTACTTC
TRBV5-1	NA	NA	TRBJ1-4	CASSEGLVSEKLFF	TGCGCCAGCAGCGAGGGACTTGTCTCCGAAAAACTGTTTTTT
TRBV11-2	NA	NA	TRBJ2-5	CASTRLLTPETQYF	TGTGCCAGCACCCGGCTTTTGACGCCAGAGACCCAGTACTTC
TRBV12-5	NA	NA	TRBJ1-1	CASGLAPISTEAFF	TGTGCTAGTGGTTTGGCCCCGATCAGCACTGAAGCTTTCTTT
TRBV7-3	NA	NA	TRBJ2-2	CASSFYQNTGELFF	TGTGCCAGCAGCTTCTATCAGAACACCGGGGAGCTGTTTTTT
TRBV4-1	NA	NA	TRBJ1-4	CASSRDNGEKLFF	TGCGCCAGCAGCCGTGATAATGGGGAAAAACTGTTTTTT
TRBV19	NA	NA	TRBJ1-2	CASSTEGGADGYTF	TGTGCCAGTAGTACTGAGGGGGGCGCGGATGGCTACACCTTC
TRBV3-1/TRBV3-2	NA	TRBD2	TRBJ2-1	CASSQDRRLAGGQFF	TGTGCCAGCAGCCAAGATCGCAGACTAGCGGGAGGGCAGTTCTTC
TRBV6-4	few	TRBD2	TRBJ2-2	CASSSGSTGELFF	TGTGCCAGCAGTAGCGGGAGTACCGGGGAGCTGTTTTTT
TRBV29-1	NA	TRBD2	TRBJ2-3	CSIRGGDGGTDTQYF	TGCAGTATCCGGGGAGGGGATGGCGGCACAGATACGCAGTATTTT
TRBV19	NA	NA	TRBJ1-1	CASTVGTTNTEAFF	TGTGCCAGTACCGTAGGGACAACGAACACTGAAGCTTTCTTT
TRBV7-3	NA	TRBD1	TRBJ2-5	CASAKGARETQYF	TGTGCCAGCGCCAAGGGGGCAAGGGAGACCCAGTACTTC
TRBV7-2	NA	NA	TRBJ1-3	CASSLNGGSGNTIYF	TGTGCCAGCAGTTTAAATGGGGGTTCTGGAAACACCATATATTTT
TRBV6-2/TRBV6-3	NA	TRBD1	TRBJ1-1	CASSIRQGVGTEAFF	TGTGCCAGCAGCATAAGACAGGGCGTAGGCACTGAAGCTTTCTTT
TRBV9	NA	NA	TRBJ2-6	CASSVVKGHGGANVLTF	TGTGCCAGCAGCGTAGTAAAGGGACACGGGGGTGCCAACGTCCTGACTTTC
TRBV7-3	NA	TRBD1	TRBJ2-5	CASSWSRGETQYF	TGTGCCAGCAGCTGGAGCAGGGGGGAGACCCAGTACTTC
TRBV27	NA	TRBD2	TRBJ2-7	CASSLWGGSRSHEQYF	TGTGCCAGCAGTTTATGGGGGGGTAGTCGTAGTCACGAGCAGTACTTC
TRBV12-3/TRBV12-4	NA	NA	TRBJ2-7	CASSFTGYEQYF	TGTGCCAGCAGTTTCACAGGGTACGAGCAGTACTTC
TRBV2	NA	TRBD2	TRBJ2-1	CASRRPGLATNEQFF	TGTGCCAGCCGCAGACCGGGACTAGCTACAAATGAGCAGTTCTTC
TRBV20-1	once	NA	TRBJ1-2	CSASWQGPIFPNYGYTF	TGCAGTGCTAGTTGGCAGGGACCAATTTTTCCTAACTATGGCTACACCTTC
TRBV6-1	NA	NA	TRBJ2-7	CASSDARRSYEQYF	TGTGCCAGCAGTGATGCTAGGAGGTCCTACGAGCAGTACTTC
TRBV2	NA	NA	TRBJ2-3	CASSEPYTDTQYF	TGTGCCAGCAGTGAACCATACACAGATACGCAGTATTTT
TRBV6-1	NA	NA	TRBJ1-1	CASSEYYLAFF	TGTGCCAGCAGTGAATACTATCTCGCTTTCTTT
TRBV30	NA	NA	TRBJ2-7	CAWSAGRVSIYEQYF	TGTGCCTGGAGTGCCGGCAGGGTATCTATCTACGAGCAGTACTTC
TRBV19	NA	NA	TRBJ2-1	CASSNGGPNRDEQFF	TGTGCCAGTAGTAATGGGGGACCCAACCGGGATGAGCAGTTCTTC
TRBV3-1/TRBV3-2	NA	TRBD1	TRBJ1-2	CASSKSGTGGYGYTF	TGTGCCAGCAGTAAAAGTGGCACAGGGGGTTATGGCTACACCTTC
TRBV5-6	NA	NA	TRBJ1-5	CASSSTGLGNQPQHF	TGTGCCAGCAGCTCTACAGGGTTAGGCAATCAGCCCCAGCATTTT
TRBV7-2	NA	TRBD2	TRBJ2-7	CASSHGLAGVDYEQYF	TGTGCCAGCAGCCACGGACTAGCGGGAGTCGACTACGAGCAGTACTTC
TRBV30	NA	TRBD1	TRBJ1-6	CAWGWTGTISPLHF	TGTGCCTGGGGCTGGACAGGAACGATCTCACCCCTCCACTTT
TRBV2	NA	TRBD1	TRBJ1-5	CASRPGQGSQPQHF	TGTGCCAGCAGACCGGGACAGGGCAGTCAGCCCCAGCATTTT
TRBV3-1/TRBV3-2	NA	NA	TRBJ1-2	CASSLAVRRSSGYTF	TGTGCCAGCAGCCTAGCTGTCAGGCGGAGTAGTGGCTACACCTTC
TRBV5-1	NA	TRBD2	TRBJ2-3	CASSLGPGEGQDTQYF	TGCGCCAGCAGCTTGGGGCCGGGGGAGGGCCAAGATACGCAGTATTTT
TRBV2	few	NA	TRBJ2-5	CASSGQTAETQYF	TGTGCCAGCAGTGGACAGACTGCAGAGACCCAGTACTTC
TRBV3-1/TRBV3-2	NA	TRBD2	TRBJ2-3	CASSQTGLAGVDTQYF	TGTGCCAGCAGCCAAACCGGACTAGCGGGAGTAGATACGCAGTATTTT
TRBV19	NA	NA	TRBJ1-2	CASSPRRAGGDYGYTF	TGTGCCAGTAGTCCGAGGCGGGCAGGCGGAGACTATGGCTACACCTTC
TRBV6-5	once	NA	TRBJ2-1	CASSLTGAPYNEQFF	TGTGCCAGCAGCTTGACGGGGGCTCCATACAATGAGCAGTTCTTC
TRBV13	NA	TRBD1	TRBJ2-1	CASSLGGQGAGKVYNEQFF	TGTGCCAGCAGCTTAGGAGGACAGGGGGCGGGGAAGGTCTACAATGAGCAGTTCTTC
TRBV28	NA	TRBD1	TRBJ1-2	CASSYQRTGYGYTF	TGTGCCAGCAGCTATCAGAGGACAGGGTATGGCTACACCTTC
TRBV4-1	NA	TRBD2	TRBJ2-5	CASSQDSLLAGAQETQYF	TGCGCCAGCAGCCAAGATTCTTTACTAGCGGGAGCACAAGAGACCCAGTACTTC
TRBV28	once	NA	TRBJ2-1	CASSSGDGRLDEQFF	TGTGCCAGCAGTTCGGGGGATGGTAGGTTAGATGAGCAGTTCTTC